This TCR beta chain appears in the sequencing data of a study of cytomegalovirus exposure and HLA in healthy donors. The V end lost 0 bases, the J end lost 2 bases, and 11 bases lay between the germline ends. Germline values: CDR1 MNHNY, CDR2 SVGAGI (reference sequence). The CDR3 runs to 16 residues. Method: immunoSEQ multiplex PCR; TCRdb's copy keeps in-frame clones and lacks some. The table includes some 110,000 clones, 88% detected once. Material: PBMCs. This TCR derives from a young woman in good health and CMV-seropositive. The V gene is TRBV6-6, the J gene TRBJ1-5, with D unresolved. The CDR3 loop is CASSYSIPSGNQPQHF. The CDR3 DNA reads as TGTGCCAGCAGTTACTCTATCCCGTCCGGCAATCAGCCCCAGCATTTT.